One and the same sample provided the 25 T cell receptor beta chains below, sequenced in a study of Graves' ophthalmopathy and Graves' hyperthyroidism (dated by TCRdb to between 2017 and 2018). Sequencing was carried out with an Illumina HiSeq 2000. TCR beta CDR3 regions were amplified from RNA transcripts for repertoire sequencing. HTBI primers and the Qiagen OneStep RT-PCR kit were used in a first-round RT-PCR, which was followed by a second-round multiplex PCR, size selection and purification. The public sequencing data were trimmed at Q25 with fastp and processed into clonotypes with MiXCR by TCRdb, which kept only in-frame beta chains. All rows with the same CDR3 protein become a single entry with the most common DNA and genes. Counted in this sample were 400,000 to 450,000 distinct CDR3 sequences; roughly 21% of them appeared once. The ten biggest clones cover around 3% of the sample. The specimen sequenced was peripheral blood. Receptors were obtained from a woman between 18 and 29 years old with stable Graves' hyperthyroidism. Donor details come from another sample of the same person, matched by shared clones.

This clonotype has ten or more counts. The chain couples TRBV28 to TRBJ1-5; D not resolved. Germline CDR1 reads MDHEN; CDR2 reads SYDVKM. This CDR3 spans 15 amino acids. V lost 2 bases to trimming and J lost 4 bases, with 12 bases between them. CDR3 DNA: TGTGCCAGCAGTTTACCGGGGTATCGAAATCAGCCCCAGCATTTT. Residues: CASSLPGYRNQPQHF.

The chain is built from TRBV6-1 and TRBJ1-2; D uncertain. V lost 10 bases and J 7 bases, leaving 13 bases between the germline ends. There are 11 residues in the CDR3. Per the germline V gene, CDR1 is MNHNS and CDR2 is SASEGT. As DNA, the CDR3 is TGTGCCATCCGGGATTCAGGTGGCTACACCTTC. It specifies CAIRDSGGYTF.

This clonotype was observed many times. This chain joins TRBV29-1 and TRBJ2-2, with D possibly matching TRBD2 (6 bases). The germline gives CDR1 SQVTM, CDR2 ANQGSEA. The CDR3 runs to 13 residues. Trimming shortened V by 7 bases and J by 4 bases, and 13 bases separated the two germline ends. The CDR3 sequence is CSAGLMITGELFF. The CDR3 DNA reads TGCAGCGCGGGACTGATGATCACCGGGGAGCTGTTTTTT.

The chain employs TRBV10-2 and TRBJ2-7; 8 nucleotides agree with TRBD2. CDR1 is WSHSY, CDR2 SAAADI, per germline. V lost 7 bases to trimming and J lost 3 bases; unmatched junction nucleotides: 5. The CDR3 spans 13 residues. The CDR3 sequence: CASTSGRVYEQYF. DNA of the CDR3: TGCGCCAGCACCAGCGGGAGAGTCTACGAGCAGTACTTC.

Concerning this clonotype: Possible read error: a much larger clone is one base away. V gene TRBV20-1 combines with J gene TRBJ2-5; 13 bases are a match to TRBD2. Germline V gene lookup returns CDR1 DFQATT and CDR2 SNEGSKA (reference sequence). The CDR3 sequence is 15 residues long. CDR3 in amino acids: CSARPGTSGAETQDF. The CDR3 coding sequence is TGCAGTGCTAGACCCGGGACTAGCGGGGCTGAGACCCAGGACTTC.

This clonotype was detected many times. J is TRBJ1-1 and V is TRBV19, with unresolved D. This CDR3 comprises 15 residues. Germline V gene lookup returns CDR1 LNHDA and CDR2 SQIVND (reference sequence). V lost 4 bases, J lost 1 base, and 13 bases lay in between. The CDR3 DNA sequence: TGTGCCAGTAGTAGTCAGGTCATAGAGAACACTGAAGCTTTCTTT. It specifies CASSSQVIENTEAFF.

This chain joins TRBV30 and TRBJ2-7; TRBD1 agrees at 9 bases. V gave up 4 bases and J gave up 0 bases; unmatched junction bases: 7. Germline CDR1 GTSNPN, CDR2 SVGIG (reference sequence). The CDR3 length is 15 residues. This chain's CDR3 is CAWNPTGGRSYEQYF. CDR3 sequence (DNA): TGTGCCTGGAACCCAACAGGGGGCCGCTCCTACGAGCAGTACTTC. Together with reference TRBV30 and TRBJ2-7, the CDR3 gives the full variable domain: SQTIHQWPATLVQPVGSPLSLECTVEGTSNPNLYWYRQAAGRGLQLLFYSVGIGQISSEVPQNLSASRPQDRQFILSSKKLLLSDSGFYLCAWNPTGGRSYEQYFGPGTRLTVT.

The chain carries TRBV28 and TRBJ2-4; 7 bases map to TRBD1. After removal of 6 bases from V and 4 bases from J, the junction contained 3 bases not matched to a gene. CDR3 length: 13 residues. CDR1 MDHEN and CDR2 SYDVKM come from the germline V gene. CDR3 loop: CASRDRIKNIQYF. CDR3 DNA sequence: TGTGCCAGCAGGGACAGGATTAAAAACATTCAGTACTTC.

This clonotype was seen many times. The chain is built from TRBV7-9 and TRBJ2-5; TRBD2 is a possible D gene (5 bases). The CDR3 runs to 14 residues. V lost 4 bases and J 2 bases, leaving 11 bases between the germline ends. Looked up from germline, CDR1 is SEHNR and CDR2 is FQNEAQ (reference sequence). The DNA of the CDR3 is TGTGCCAGCAGCTCCTTGACTACTCAAGAGACCCAGTACTTC. Encoded protein: CASSSLTTQETQYF.

This clonotype was seen many times. CDR3 region: CASSPGLAGVHEQYF. In DNA form, the CDR3 reads TGTGCCAGCAGCCCCGGACTAGCGGGAGTCCACGAGCAGTACTTC. The rearrangement links TRBV9 to TRBJ2-7; TRBD2 agrees at 13 bases. V lost 4 bases to trimming and J lost 5 bases; unmatched junction nucleotides: 6. This CDR3 has 15 residues. From germline, CDR1 is SGDLS and CDR2 YYNGEE.

This clonotype has a count of ten or more. The rearrangement links TRBV24-1 to TRBJ1-5; D call uncertain. Trimming stripped 4 bases from V and 1 base from J, with 13 bases between. CDR1 is KGHDR and CDR2 is SFDVKD in the germline V gene. The CDR3 is 16 residues long. CDR3 coding DNA: TGTGCCACCAGTGACCCCCCTGGTGACAGCAATCAGCCCCAGCATTTT. Its translation is CATSDPPGDSNQPQHF.

The sample holds many counts of this clonotype. The V and J genes are TRBV15 and TRBJ1-5; a weak D match, TRBD1 (5 bases). CDR3 length: 17 amino acids. Trimming cost V 0 bases and J 5 bases, with 17 bases left between them. Looked up from germline, CDR1 is LNHNV and CDR2 is YYDKDF (reference sequence). The CDR3 DNA is TGTGCCACCAGCAGAGAAAAGTGGGGACGTCCATATCAGCCCCAGCATTTT. Translating it yields CATSREKWGRPYQPQHF.

This clonotype came up many times. The chain combines TRBV7-9 with TRBJ1-1; no definite D call. The V and J ends lost 1 base and 5 bases respectively, with 5 bases between them. This CDR3 is 12 amino acids long. Germline CDR1 and CDR2: SEHNR and FQNEAQ (reference sequence). In DNA, the CDR3 is TGTGCCAGCAGCTTAGTCTTAACTGAAGCTTTCTTT. Its protein product is CASSLVLTEAFF.

This clonotype was seen more than once but under ten times. V gene TRBV12-5 combines with J gene TRBJ1-2, with D uncertain. This CDR3 has 16 residues. Germline-derived CDR1 and CDR2 are LGHNT and FRNRAP. The V end was cut by 0 bases, the J end by 6 bases, with 17 bases between. CDR3 amino acids: CASGLVRGETNDGYTF. Here the CDR3 DNA reads TGTGCTAGTGGTTTGGTACGTGGAGAAACCAATGATGGCTACACCTTC.

This chain uses TRBV19 with TRBJ2-3, with a possible D match to TRBD1 (8 bases). The germline V gene encodes CDR1 LNHDA and CDR2 SQIVND (reference sequence). The CDR3 is 16 amino acids. The V end lost 10 bases, the J end lost 0 bases, and 20 bases lay between the germline ends. The CDR3 coding sequence is TGTGCCACCCGGGACAGGAGCGGGGCCAGCACAGATACGCAGTATTTT. As protein: CATRDRSGASTDTQYF.

This chain joins TRBV29-1 and TRBJ1-1; a possible D gene is TRBD1 (5 bases). The germline gives CDR1 SQVTM, CDR2 ANQGSEA. The CDR3 sequence is 15 residues long. V dropped 4 bases and J dropped 1 base, with 16 bases sitting between them. CDR3 coding DNA: TGCAGCGTTGGACGACCTGGAGGGACGAACACTGAAGCTTTCTTT. Translated: CSVGRPGGTNTEAFF.

This clonotype was observed a handful of times. J is TRBJ2-5 and V is TRBV4-3, with a weak D call TRBD1 (7 bases). Germline-derived CDR1 and CDR2 are LGHNA and YSLEER. The CDR3 has 19 amino acids. The V end was cut by 0 bases, the J end by 9 bases, with 29 bases between. The CDR3 DNA sequence: TGCGCCAGCAGCCAAGATTTAGTATCCCCGGACAGGATATGGGGGGCCCAGTACTTC. It translates to CASSQDLVSPDRIWGAQYF.

This clonotype was detected many times. This chain links TRBV28 with TRBJ1-1; TRBD1 is a possible D gene (5 bases). Germline assignment: CDR1 MDHEN and CDR2 SYDVKM. Deletions cut 6 bases from V and 4 bases from J, with 15 bases between. This CDR3 is built from 14 residues. The CDR3 here is CASSPLTQGTEAFF. CDR3 nucleotides: TGTGCCAGCAGCCCCTTGACCCAGGGCACTGAAGCTTTCTTT. Variable domain in full (rest from reference TRBV28 and TRBJ1-1): DVKVTQSSRYLVKRTGEKVFLECVQDMDHENMFWYRQDPGLGLRLIYFSYDVKMKEKGDIPEGYSVSREKKERFSLILESASTNQTSMYLCASSPLTQGTEAFFGQGTRLTVV.

The V and J genes are TRBV27 and TRBJ2-4, with unresolved D. The V and J ends lost 7 bases and 6 bases respectively, with 16 bases between them. The CDR3 spans 14 residues. CDR1 and CDR2 from the germline V gene are MNHEY and SMNVEV (reference sequence). CDR3 coding DNA: TGTGCCAGCAAGGGTGGAAGTTCACTAAACATTCAGTACTTC. Protein: CASKGGSSLNIQYF.

V is TRBV6-2 or TRBV6-3 and J is TRBJ2-7, with a possible D match to TRBD2 (6 bases). The CDR3 runs 19 residues. Per the germline V gene, CDR1 is MNHEY and CDR2 is SVGEGT. V lost 6 bases, J lost 2 bases, and 29 bases lay in between. The CDR3 DNA reads as TGTGCCAGCAGCCCTCCAGCGGGCGGTTACCTTGGGTCCCCCTACGAGCAGTACTTC. Protein sequence: CASSPPAGGYLGSPYEQYF.

This clonotype was observed at least ten times. The CDR3 reads CASRRDNSGNTIYF. As DNA, the CDR3 is TGTGCCAGCAGGAGGGACAACTCTGGAAACACCATATATTTT. J is TRBJ1-3 and V is TRBV2, with D possibly TRBD1 on 6 matching bases. In germline, CDR1 is SNHLY, CDR2 FYNNEI. Trimming pared 6 bases from V and 0 bases from J, leaving 9 bases between. CDR3 length: 14 amino acids.

This clonotype was seen ten or more times. The chain uses TRBV12-3 or TRBV12-4 and TRBJ2-7; 10 bases fit TRBD1. V trimming: 3 bases; J trimming: 5 bases; junction bases outside the gene matches: 7. The CDR3 has 15 residues. Here the CDR3 DNA reads TGTGCCAGCAGTTTTGGGACAGGGGATCGGGACGAGCAGTACTTC. Amino acid sequence: CASSFGTGDRDEQYF.

This clonotype has at least ten counts. V gene TRBV2 combines with J gene TRBJ1-1; 9 bases are a match to TRBD1. The CDR3 totals 15 residues. CDR1 and CDR2 (germline): SNHLY, FYNNEI. V lost 6 bases and J lost 6; bases outside the gene matches: 11. DNA of the CDR3: TGTGCCAGCAGAGGAGGACAGGGGAGTTTATCTGAAGCTTTCTTT. Amino acids: CASRGGQGSLSEAFF. Variable domain in full (rest from reference TRBV2 and TRBJ1-1): EPEVTQTPSHQVTQMGQEVILRCVPISNHLYFYWYRQILGQKVEFLVSFYNNEISEKSEIFDDQFSVERPDGSNFTLKIRSTKLEDSAMYFCASRGGQGSLSEAFFGQGTRLTVV.

This clonotype was seen ten or more times. The chain is built from TRBV7-3 and TRBJ2-5; D unresolved. This CDR3 comprises 13 residues. Trimming left V 4 bases short and J 4 bases short, with 10 bases between. The germline CDR1 and CDR2 sequences are SGHTA and FQGTGA. CDR3 nucleotide sequence: TGTGCCAGCAGCTCCGACGGCAGAGAGACCCAGTACTTC. It codes for CASSSDGRETQYF.

This clonotype was counted many times. This may arise from a read error, as a much more abundant clone is one base away. CDR3 DNA sequence: TGTGCCAGCAGAAGCTATGACGGTCTCTACGAGCAGTGCTTC. Translation gives CASRSYDGLYEQCF. This sequence joins TRBV27 and TRBJ2-7; no definite D call. The CDR3 contains 14 residues. Germline-derived CDR1 and CDR2 are MNHEY and SMNVEV (reference sequence).